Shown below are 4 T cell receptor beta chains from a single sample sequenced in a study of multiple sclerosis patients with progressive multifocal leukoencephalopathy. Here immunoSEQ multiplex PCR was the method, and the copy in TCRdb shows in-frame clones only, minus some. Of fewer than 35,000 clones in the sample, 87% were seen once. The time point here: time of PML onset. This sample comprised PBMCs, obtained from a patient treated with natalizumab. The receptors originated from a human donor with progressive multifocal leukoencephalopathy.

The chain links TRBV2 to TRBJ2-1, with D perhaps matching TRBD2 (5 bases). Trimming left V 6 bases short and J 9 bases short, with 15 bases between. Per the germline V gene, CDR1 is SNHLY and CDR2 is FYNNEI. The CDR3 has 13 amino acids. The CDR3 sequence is CASRVLGVGEQFF. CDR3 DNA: TGTGCCAGCAGAGTACTAGGCGTTGGTGAGCAGTTCTTC. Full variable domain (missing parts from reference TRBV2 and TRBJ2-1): EPEVTQTPSHQVTQMGQEVILRCVPISNHLYFYWYRQILGQKVEFLVSFYNNEISEKSEIFDDQFSVERPDGSNFTLKIRSTKLEDSAMYFCASRVLGVGEQFFGPGTRLTVL.

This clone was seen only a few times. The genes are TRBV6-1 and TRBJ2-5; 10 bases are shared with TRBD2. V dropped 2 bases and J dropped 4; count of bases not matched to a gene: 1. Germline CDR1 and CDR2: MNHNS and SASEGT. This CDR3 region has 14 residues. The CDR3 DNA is TGTGCCAGCAGTGAACTAGCGGGAGTAGAGACCCAGTACTTC. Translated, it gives CASSELAGVETQYF.

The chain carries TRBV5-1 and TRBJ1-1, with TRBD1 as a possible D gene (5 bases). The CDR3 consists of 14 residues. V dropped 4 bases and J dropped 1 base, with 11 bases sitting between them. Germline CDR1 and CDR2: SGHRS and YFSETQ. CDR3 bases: TGCGCCAGCAGCCGATCCACAGGGAACACTGAAGCTTTCTTT. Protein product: CASSRSTGNTEAFF.

The CDR3 region has the DNA TGTGCCATCAGTGAGTCGGTGGGGGGCATCTCTGGAAACACCATATATTTT. Translating it yields CAISESVGGISGNTIYF. J is TRBJ1-3 and V is TRBV10-3; tentatively, D is TRBD1 (6 bases). Germline V gene data show CDR1 as ENHRY and CDR2 as SYGVKD. Trimming shortened V by 0 bases and J by 0 bases, and 12 bases separated the two germline ends. The CDR3 runs 17 residues.